These T cell receptor beta chains were read from a single sample in a study of immune evolution from preneoplasia to lung adenocarcinoma. Profiled with immunoSEQ multiplex PCR; TCRdb holds only in-frame clones, not every one. Here the sample spans more than 25,000 clones, about three quarters being singletons. The sequenced material came from FFPE invasive lung adenocarcinoma tissue. Receptors originate from a person aged 55 to 75 with invasive lung adenocarcinoma. Some clones in this sample may be carry-over from other donors' samples. Both conserved end residues are part of each CDR3. A D gene is named only where the DNA matches it firmly. Expanded clones are given a class, and other clones once, few, many or no size at all.

clone size: few; D gene: .; V gene: TRBV9; J gene: TRBJ2-3; CDR3 protein: CASSVSAEGTDTQYF; CDR3 DNA: TGTGCCAGCAGCGTGTCGGCGGAGGGCACAGATACGCAGTATTTT
clone size: .; D gene: .; V gene: TRBV2; J gene: TRBJ1-1; CDR3 protein: CASRLLGAYTEAFF; CDR3 DNA: TGTGCCAGCAGGCTTCTGGGGGCCTACACTGAAGCTTTCTTT
clone size: .; D gene: .; V gene: TRBV7-9; J gene: TRBJ2-2; CDR3 protein: CASSFGDTGELFF; CDR3 DNA: TGTGCCAGCAGCTTCGGAGACACCGGGGAGCTGTTTTTT
clone size: .; D gene: .; V gene: TRBV14; J gene: TRBJ2-3; CDR3 protein: CASSQGRRGDTQYF; CDR3 DNA: TGTGCCAGCAGCCAAGGACGGCGGGGAGATACGCAGTATTTT
clone size: .; D gene: .; V gene: TRBV19; J gene: TRBJ1-4; CDR3 protein: CASQKWGTNEKLFF; CDR3 DNA: TGTGCCAGTCAGAAGTGGGGCACTAATGAAAAACTGTTTTTT
clone size: few; D gene: TRBD2; V gene: TRBV25-1; J gene: TRBJ2-1; CDR3 protein: CASSGYSGSFNEQFF; CDR3 DNA: TGTGCCAGCAGTGGTTATAGCGGGAGCTTCAATGAGCAGTTCTTC
clone size: once; D gene: .; V gene: TRBV29-1; J gene: TRBJ2-2; CDR3 protein: CSVSRALATGELFF; CDR3 DNA: TGCAGCGTTTCAAGAGCCCTCGCTACCGGGGAGCTGTTTTTT
clone size: few; D gene: .; V gene: TRBV5-1; J gene: TRBJ2-1; CDR3 protein: CASSPITGSWGSYNEQFF; CDR3 DNA: TGCGCCAGCAGCCCGATTACAGGGTCCTGGGGCTCCTACAATGAGCAGTTCTTC
clone size: .; D gene: .; V gene: TRBV28; J gene: TRBJ2-2; CDR3 protein: CASSFAGRGFPGELFF; CDR3 DNA: TGTGCCAGCAGTTTCGCCGGAAGAGGCTTTCCGGGGGAGCTGTTTTTT
clone size: .; D gene: .; V gene: TRBV9; J gene: TRBJ2-2; CDR3 protein: CASSVGGRGNTGELFF; CDR3 DNA: TGTGCCAGCAGCGTAGGAGGCAGGGGGAACACCGGGGAGCTGTTTTTT
clone size: .; D gene: .; V gene: TRBV11-3; J gene: TRBJ2-7; CDR3 protein: CASSPLRGAGPYEQYF; CDR3 DNA: TGTGCCAGCAGCCCCCTCCGAGGGGCGGGGCCCTACGAGCAGTACTTC
clone size: .; D gene: TRBD1; V gene: TRBV18; J gene: TRBJ1-1; CDR3 protein: CASSPPSRGSNTEAFF; CDR3 DNA: TGTGCCAGCTCACCTCCCTCCAGGGGGTCGAACACTGAAGCTTTCTTT
clone size: .; D gene: .; V gene: TRBV18; J gene: TRBJ1-3; CDR3 protein: CASSTEVSIYF; CDR3 DNA: TGTGCCAGCTCGACGGAAGTGTCCATATATTTT
clone size: .; D gene: .; V gene: TRBV6-5; J gene: TRBJ1-5; CDR3 protein: CASSYSGGRGNQPQHF; CDR3 DNA: TGTGCCAGCAGTTACTCGGGGGGGAGAGGCAATCAGCCCCAGCATTTT
clone size: few; D gene: .; V gene: TRBV16; J gene: TRBJ2-3; CDR3 protein: CASSQQDTQYF; CDR3 DNA: TGTGCCAGCAGCCAACAAGATACGCAGTATTTT
clone size: few; D gene: TRBD2; V gene: TRBV5-1; J gene: TRBJ2-5; CDR3 protein: CASSLAGGTQETQYF; CDR3 DNA: TGCGCCAGCAGCTTGGCGGGAGGGACCCAAGAGACCCAGTACTTC
clone size: .; D gene: .; V gene: TRBV2; J gene: TRBJ2-5; CDR3 protein: CASMLQETQYF; CDR3 DNA: TGTGCCAGCATGCTCCAAGAGACCCAGTACTTC
clone size: once; D gene: .; V gene: TRBV6-5; J gene: TRBJ2-7; CDR3 protein: CASSRAGLSSYEQYF; CDR3 DNA: TGTGCCAGCAGCCGCGCCGGTTTAAGCTCCTACGAGCAGTACTTC
clone size: .; D gene: TRBD1; V gene: TRBV5-1; J gene: TRBJ1-2; CDR3 protein: CASSATGDQSSGYTF; CDR3 DNA: TGCGCCAGCAGCGCAACAGGGGATCAATCGTCTGGCTACACCTTC
clone size: .; D gene: .; V gene: TRBV5-4; J gene: TRBJ2-7; CDR3 protein: CASNPTSGSSYEQYF; CDR3 DNA: TGTGCCAGCAACCCAACCTCCGGGAGTTCCTACGAGCAGTACTTC
clone size: few; D gene: .; V gene: TRBV6-6; J gene: TRBJ1-5; CDR3 protein: CASSYSGGAGQPQHF; CDR3 DNA: TGTGCCAGCAGTTACTCGGGGGGGGCTGGTCAGCCCCAGCATTTT
clone size: .; D gene: .; V gene: TRBV6-1; J gene: TRBJ2-3; CDR3 protein: CASSERGLDTQYF; CDR3 DNA: TGTGCCAGCAGTGAACGGGGGCTAGATACGCAGTATTTT
clone size: .; D gene: .; V gene: TRBV5-1; J gene: TRBJ2-5; CDR3 protein: CASSLQETQYF; CDR3 DNA: TGCGCCAGCAGCCTTCAAGAGACCCAGTACTTC
clone size: .; D gene: TRBD2; V gene: TRBV4-1; J gene: TRBJ2-4; CDR3 protein: CASSSRQSGLAGGRDIQYF; CDR3 DNA: TGCGCCAGCAGCTCTAGACAGAGCGGACTAGCGGGAGGGCGAGACATTCAGTACTTC
clone size: .; D gene: .; V gene: TRBV7-2; J gene: TRBJ1-2; CDR3 protein: CASSLGGAVDYGYTF; CDR3 DNA: TGTGCCAGCAGCCTGGGAGGGGCGGTCGACTATGGCTACACCTTC
clone size: .; D gene: .; V gene: TRBV5-1; J gene: TRBJ2-2; CDR3 protein: CASSLNLQGTGELFF; CDR3 DNA: TGCGCCAGCAGCTTAAACTTACAGGGAACCGGGGAGCTGTTTTTT
clone size: .; D gene: TRBD1; V gene: TRBV28; J gene: TRBJ1-2; CDR3 protein: CASTRTGRNYGYTF; CDR3 DNA: TGTGCCAGCACTAGGACAGGGCGGAACTATGGCTACACCTTC
clone size: once; D gene: TRBD2; V gene: TRBV7-2; J gene: TRBJ2-5; CDR3 protein: CASSPTRGTSGKETQYF; CDR3 DNA: TGTGCCAGCAGCCCAACCCGAGGGACTAGCGGCAAAGAGACCCAGTACTTC
clone size: .; D gene: .; V gene: TRBV5-4; J gene: TRBJ2-1; CDR3 protein: CASSLGQDNEQFF; CDR3 DNA: TGTGCCAGCAGCTTGGGACAGGACAATGAGCAGTTCTTC
clone size: .; D gene: TRBD1; V gene: TRBV28; J gene: TRBJ2-1; CDR3 protein: CASSLLDRSHNEQFF; CDR3 DNA: TGTGCCAGCAGTTTACTGGACAGGAGCCACAATGAGCAGTTCTTC
clone size: .; D gene: .; V gene: TRBV19; J gene: TRBJ1-3; CDR3 protein: CASSPVTPGYTIYF; CDR3 DNA: TGTGCCAGTAGTCCTGTTACTCCCGGGTACACCATATATTTT
clone size: .; D gene: TRBD1; V gene: TRBV27; J gene: TRBJ2-7; CDR3 protein: CASSGRTGQGAEEYF; CDR3 DNA: TGTGCCAGCAGCGGACGAACGGGACAGGGCGCCGAGGAGTACTTC
clone size: .; D gene: .; V gene: TRBV7-2; J gene: TRBJ2-7; CDR3 protein: CASSPSPLREQYF; CDR3 DNA: TGTGCCAGCAGCCCCTCGCCGCTCCGCGAGCAGTACTTC
clone size: .; D gene: .; V gene: TRBV27; J gene: TRBJ1-1; CDR3 protein: CASRVNIRGRAEAFF; CDR3 DNA: TGTGCCAGCCGAGTTAACATTCGCGGGAGGGCTGAAGCTTTCTTT
clone size: .; D gene: TRBD2; V gene: TRBV5-1; J gene: TRBJ2-5; CDR3 protein: CASSLAGGAEETQYF; CDR3 DNA: TGCGCCAGCAGCTTGGCGGGAGGAGCTGAAGAGACCCAGTACTTC
clone size: .; D gene: .; V gene: TRBV28; J gene: TRBJ1-4; CDR3 protein: CASRALNEKLFF; CDR3 DNA: TGTGCCAGCAGGGCCCTAAATGAAAAACTGTTTTTT
clone size: .; D gene: .; V gene: TRBV7-9; J gene: TRBJ2-5; CDR3 protein: CASSPPLYF; CDR3 DNA: TGTGCCAGCAGCCCCCCCCTGTACTTC
clone size: .; D gene: TRBD1; V gene: TRBV28; J gene: TRBJ1-1; CDR3 protein: CASSLGGTGGTEAFF; CDR3 DNA: TGTGCCAGCAGTTTAGGGGGAACAGGGGGCACTGAAGCTTTCTTT
clone size: .; D gene: .; V gene: TRBV18; J gene: TRBJ2-2; CDR3 protein: CASSPKRATGELFF; CDR3 DNA: TGTGCCAGCTCACCCAAAAGGGCCACCGGGGAGCTGTTTTTT
clone size: .; D gene: .; V gene: TRBV15; J gene: TRBJ2-4; CDR3 protein: CATSRDRHDGLLRRDIQYF; CDR3 DNA: TGTGCCACCAGCAGAGATCGTCATGATGGACTCCTAAGGCGGGACATTCAGTACTTC
clone size: .; D gene: .; V gene: TRBV30; J gene: TRBJ2-7; CDR3 protein: CAWSSGQGFSQYF; CDR3 DNA: TGTGCCTGGAGCTCGGGGCAGGGCTTCTCGCAGTACTTC
clone size: .; D gene: TRBD2; V gene: TRBV6-5; J gene: TRBJ2-3; CDR3 protein: CASRLAGWTDTQYF; CDR3 DNA: TGTGCCAGCAGACTAGCGGGATGGACAGATACGCAGTATTTT
clone size: few; D gene: .; V gene: TRBV30; J gene: TRBJ2-7; CDR3 protein: CAWSVRLEIIYEQYF; CDR3 DNA: TGTGCCTGGAGTGTAAGGCTAGAAATAATCTACGAGCAGTACTTC
clone size: .; D gene: .; V gene: TRBV18; J gene: TRBJ2-1; CDR3 protein: CASSSSGVPHNEQFF; CDR3 DNA: TGTGCCAGCTCGTCATCGGGGGTCCCCCACAATGAGCAGTTCTTC
clone size: few; D gene: .; V gene: TRBV7-3; J gene: TRBJ2-1; CDR3 protein: CASSSGPATLNEQFF; CDR3 DNA: TGTGCCAGCAGCTCGGGACCAGCGACCCTCAATGAGCAGTTCTTC
clone size: .; D gene: .; V gene: TRBV19; J gene: TRBJ2-5; CDR3 protein: CASSDRQLQETQYF; CDR3 DNA: TGTGCCAGTAGTGACCGACAGCTCCAAGAGACCCAGTACTTC